Listed below are T cell receptor beta chains from one sample, sequenced in a study of CD8+ T cells in alopecia areata. TCRdb's copy holds only in-frame clones and misses some; the assay was immunoSEQ multiplex PCR. The sample shows about 110,000 clones, 58% of them seen only once. Specimen: NKG2D-low CD8+ T cells sorted from blood. Every receptor here comes from a human donor with alopecia areata. Each CDR3 is given with its conserved first and last residue. The order of the fields is clone size, D gene, V gene, J gene, CDR3 protein, CDR3 DNA. The D gene is left open where the match is weak. Clone size is not always given. Where it is, it says once, few, many or a class for expanded clones.

.	TRBD1	TRBV29-1	TRBJ2-1	CSVDADRASYNEQFF	TGCAGCGTTGACGCAGACAGGGCTTCCTACAATGAGCAGTTCTTC
once	.	TRBV13	TRBJ1-5	CASSFGPSNQPQHF	TGTGCCAGCAGCTTCGGACCGAGCAATCAGCCCCAGCATTTT
.	.	TRBV28	TRBJ2-7	CASSLVPGNYEQYF	TGTGCCAGCAGCTTAGTCCCGGGGAACTACGAGCAGTACTTC
.	TRBD2	TRBV6-6	TRBJ2-7	CAHGGDAPYEQYF	TGTGCCCACGGGGGGGACGCCCCCTACGAGCAGTACTTC
.	TRBD2	TRBV19	TRBJ2-1	CASSIAGGFYNEQFF	TGTGCCAGTAGTATAGCGGGAGGGTTCTACAATGAGCAGTTCTTC
few	TRBD2	TRBV11-2	TRBJ2-1	CASSLGGPPYNEQFF	TGTGCCAGCAGCTTGGGAGGGCCCCCCTACAATGAGCAGTTCTTC
.	.	TRBV5-4	TRBJ2-5	CASSRPEYQETQYF	TGTGCCAGCAGCCGACCAGAGTACCAAGAGACCCAGTACTTC
.	TRBD1	TRBV27	TRBJ2-7	CASSFGQGARQYF	TGTGCCAGCAGTTTTGGGCAGGGGGCCCGGCAGTACTTC
few	TRBD1	TRBV11-2	TRBJ1-5	CASSLRQGPNQPQHF	TGTGCCAGCAGCCTACGACAGGGACCTAATCAGCCCCAGCATTTT
.	.	TRBV29-1	TRBJ1-2	CSVSGEVGGYTF	TGCAGCGTTTCAGGGGAAGTGGGCGGCTACACCTTC
.	TRBD2	TRBV4-2	TRBJ2-1	CASSLRLAGSYNEQFF	TGTGCCAGCAGCCTCCGACTAGCGGGGTCTTACAATGAGCAGTTCTTC
.	.	TRBV29-1	TRBJ2-1	CSVGELNNEQFF	TGCAGCGTAGGGGAACTAAACAATGAGCAGTTCTTC
.	.	TRBV7-8	TRBJ2-7	CASSLESYEQYF	TGTGCCAGCAGCTTAGAGTCCTACGAGCAGTACTTC
.	.	TRBV4-1	TRBJ2-3	CASIEDSTDTQYF	TGCGCCAGCATCGAAGACAGCACAGATACGCAGTATTTT
.	.	TRBV5-1	TRBJ1-2	CASSAGFGANGYTF	TGCGCCAGCAGCGCCGGATTTGGGGCGAATGGCTACACCTTC
.	.	TRBV2	TRBJ2-7	CASSEWGEQYF	TGTGCCAGCAGTGAATGGGGGGAGCAGTACTTC
.	.	TRBV28	TRBJ2-7	CAIGGSRSYEQYF	TGTGCCATCGGTGGTAGTAGATCCTACGAGCAGTACTTC
.	.	TRBV4-1	TRBJ2-6	CASSQDSATGANVLTF	TGCGCCAGCAGCCAAGATAGTGCGACAGGGGCCAACGTCCTGACTTTC
.	TRBD1	TRBV14	TRBJ2-1	CASSQPGQYDEQFF	TGTGCCAGCAGCCAACCGGGACAGTACGATGAGCAGTTCTTC
.	.	TRBV2	TRBJ2-3	CASRTLAGNTDTQYF	TGTGCCAGCCGTACACTGGCGGGAAACACAGATACGCAGTATTTT
few	.	TRBV7-9	TRBJ2-5	CASSLSAGFETQYF	TGTGCCAGCAGCTTATCGGCCGGGTTTGAGACCCAGTACTTC
few	TRBD1	TRBV7-3	TRBJ2-7	CASSQTGGEQYF	TGTGCCAGCAGCCAGACAGGGGGCGAGCAGTACTTC
.	TRBD2	TRBV4-2	TRBJ2-1	CASSRVGLAEQFF	TGTGCCAGCAGCCGAGTGGGACTAGCCGAGCAGTTCTTC
.	TRBD1	TRBV18	TRBJ2-1	CASSQDRSSYNEQFF	TGTGCCAGCTCACAGGACAGGAGCTCCTACAATGAGCAGTTCTTC
.	.	TRBV4-1	TRBJ2-7	CASSQTGGEQYF	TGCGCCAGCAGCCAAACTGGCGGCGAGCAGTACTTC
.	.	TRBV14	TRBJ2-1	CASSQVGGYNEQFF	TGTGCCAGCAGCCAAGTGGGCGGCTACAATGAGCAGTTCTTC
.	.	TRBV29-1	TRBJ1-1	CSVKGPEAFF	TGCAGCGTTAAAGGGCCTGAAGCTTTCTTT
few	TRBD2	TRBV7-2	TRBJ2-5	CASPPQRGGSWETQYF	TGTGCCAGCCCTCCCCAACGCGGCGGGAGCTGGGAGACCCAGTACTTC
.	.	TRBV10-3	TRBJ2-1	CAIKAPPSSYNEQFF	TGTGCCATCAAGGCCCCACCGAGCTCCTACAATGAGCAGTTCTTC
.	TRBD2	TRBV7-8	TRBJ2-7	CASTPGGTTPFDEQYF	TGTGCCAGCACCCCGGGGGGGACTACCCCTTTTGACGAGCAGTACTTC
once	TRBD2	TRBV13	TRBJ2-7	CASSLGTGTSNEQYF	TGTGCCAGCAGCTTAGGCACCGGGACTAGCAACGAGCAGTACTTC
.	TRBD2	TRBV5-1	TRBJ2-1	CASSLGLAGVGEQFF	TGCGCCAGCAGCTTGGGACTAGCGGGAGTTGGTGAGCAGTTCTTC
.	TRBD2	TRBV2	TRBJ2-3	CASTILLAGGLGASTDTQYF	TGTGCCAGCACCATCCTGCTAGCGGGAGGATTAGGGGCTAGCACAGATACGCAGTATTTT
.	.	TRBV11-2	TRBJ2-5	CASSLVAARQETQYF	TGTGCCAGCAGCTTAGTGGCAGCGCGACAAGAGACCCAGTACTTC
.	TRBD2	TRBV2	TRBJ2-7	CASSETLPGLAGIPYEQYF	TGTGCCAGCAGTGAAACACTTCCGGGACTAGCGGGGATCCCCTACGAGCAGTACTTC